This is a list of T cell receptor beta chains from one sample in a study of cytomegalovirus exposure and HLA in healthy donors. Profiled with immunoSEQ multiplex PCR; TCRdb holds only in-frame clones, not every one. The sample contains some 200,000 clones, about 74% of which appear only once. The specimen sequenced was PBMCs. The origin of the receptors is a middle-aged man in good health and CMV-seronegative. Both conserved end residues are part of each CDR3. Fields, in order: V gene, J gene, clone size, D gene, CDR3 protein, CDR3 DNA. D genes are given only for firm matches. Clone size appears in some rows only: once, few, many, or a class for an expanded clone.

V gene: TRBV4-1
J gene: TRBJ2-5
clone size: NA
D gene: TRBD1
CDR3 protein: CASSQREGQGATQYF
CDR3 DNA: TGCGCCAGCAGCCAACGAGAGGGACAGGGGGCGACCCAGTACTTC

V gene: TRBV10-1
J gene: TRBJ2-3
clone size: NA
D gene: TRBD2
CDR3 protein: CASSENSGRSTDTQYF
CDR3 DNA: TGCGCCAGCAGTGAGAATAGCGGGAGAAGTACAGATACGCAGTATTTT

V gene: TRBV5-1
J gene: TRBJ2-1
clone size: NA
D gene: TRBD2
CDR3 protein: CASSLGRTSGRAGNEQFF
CDR3 DNA: TGCGCCAGCAGCTTGGGTAGGACTAGCGGGAGGGCCGGCAATGAGCAGTTCTTC

V gene: TRBV27
J gene: TRBJ2-3
clone size: NA
D gene: NA
CDR3 protein: CASSGPGDTQYF
CDR3 DNA: TGTGCCAGCTCCGGCCCCGGGGATACGCAGTATTTT

V gene: TRBV7-2
J gene: TRBJ2-7
clone size: NA
D gene: TRBD2
CDR3 protein: CASSLGSGNSYEQYF
CDR3 DNA: TGTGCCAGCAGCTTAGGCAGCGGGAATTCCTACGAGCAGTACTTC

V gene: TRBV15
J gene: TRBJ2-1
clone size: NA
D gene: TRBD1
CDR3 protein: CATSAPGQDSYNEQFF
CDR3 DNA: TGTGCCACCAGCGCGCCGGGACAGGACTCCTACAATGAGCAGTTCTTC

V gene: TRBV2
J gene: TRBJ1-4
clone size: NA
D gene: NA
CDR3 protein: CASSRTQGRHNEKLFF
CDR3 DNA: TGTGCCAGCAGTCGCACACAGGGTAGACATAATGAAAAACTGTTTTTT

V gene: TRBV9
J gene: TRBJ1-1
clone size: NA
D gene: NA
CDR3 protein: CASSLTGGNTEAFF
CDR3 DNA: TGTGCCAGCAGCCTAACGGGAGGGAACACTGAAGCTTTCTTT

V gene: TRBV7-2
J gene: TRBJ2-2
clone size: NA
D gene: TRBD2
CDR3 protein: CAKTSGPTGELFF
CDR3 DNA: TGTGCCAAGACTAGCGGGCCAACCGGGGAGCTGTTTTTT

V gene: TRBV9
J gene: TRBJ2-1
clone size: NA
D gene: NA
CDR3 protein: CASSITGTHSYNEQFF
CDR3 DNA: TGTGCCAGCAGCATTACCGGGACTCACTCCTACAATGAGCAGTTCTTC

V gene: TRBV9
J gene: TRBJ2-6
clone size: NA
D gene: NA
CDR3 protein: CASSPPGAGANVLTF
CDR3 DNA: TGTGCCAGCAGCCCCCCCGGGGCTGGGGCCAACGTCCTGACTTTC

V gene: TRBV11-1
J gene: TRBJ2-7
clone size: once
D gene: NA
CDR3 protein: CASSLGDTSYEQYF
CDR3 DNA: TGTGCCAGCAGCTTAGGGGACACCTCCTACGAGCAGTACTTC

V gene: TRBV7-9
J gene: TRBJ1-2
clone size: once
D gene: TRBD1
CDR3 protein: CASRPTGNDGYTF
CDR3 DNA: TGTGCCAGCAGACCGACAGGGAACGATGGCTACACCTTC

V gene: TRBV19
J gene: TRBJ1-6
clone size: NA
D gene: NA
CDR3 protein: CASSIGGVNSPLHF
CDR3 DNA: TGTGCCAGTAGTATCGGAGGTGTTAATTCACCCCTCCACTTT

V gene: TRBV4-3
J gene: TRBJ2-1
clone size: NA
D gene: NA
CDR3 protein: CASSHGGGPYNEQFF
CDR3 DNA: TGCGCCAGCAGCCATGGGGGGGGGCCTTACAATGAGCAGTTCTTC

V gene: TRBV5-4
J gene: TRBJ2-1
clone size: NA
D gene: TRBD2
CDR3 protein: CASSPPLAGGNEQFF
CDR3 DNA: TGTGCCAGCAGCCCGCCCCTAGCGGGGGGCAATGAGCAGTTCTTC

V gene: TRBV29-1
J gene: TRBJ1-1
clone size: few
D gene: TRBD1
CDR3 protein: CSVETGANTEAFF
CDR3 DNA: TGCAGCGTTGAAACAGGGGCGAACACTGAAGCTTTCTTT

V gene: TRBV5-6
J gene: TRBJ1-1
clone size: medium-sized
D gene: TRBD1
CDR3 protein: CASSLMTGGYVTEAFF
CDR3 DNA: TGTGCCAGCAGCTTGATGACAGGGGGCTATGTCACTGAAGCTTTCTTT

V gene: TRBV7-2
J gene: TRBJ2-1
clone size: NA
D gene: TRBD2
CDR3 protein: CASSVPTSVISYNEQFF
CDR3 DNA: TGTGCCAGCAGCGTCCCGACTAGCGTGATTTCCTACAATGAGCAGTTCTTC

V gene: TRBV5-8
J gene: TRBJ1-2
clone size: NA
D gene: NA
CDR3 protein: CASSPRGTYGYTF
CDR3 DNA: TGTGCCAGCAGCCCTAGGGGAACCTATGGCTACACCTTC

V gene: TRBV28
J gene: TRBJ1-2
clone size: NA
D gene: TRBD1
CDR3 protein: CASSPHTGTGGGGYTF
CDR3 DNA: TGTGCCAGCAGTCCGCATACCGGGACAGGGGGCGGTGGCTACACCTTC

V gene: TRBV19
J gene: TRBJ2-1
clone size: NA
D gene: NA
CDR3 protein: CASSTNLGDEQFF
CDR3 DNA: TGTGCCAGTAGTACTAATCTAGGCGATGAGCAGTTCTTC

V gene: TRBV5-1
J gene: TRBJ2-5
clone size: NA
D gene: TRBD1
CDR3 protein: CASSLNPTGGQETQYF
CDR3 DNA: TGCGCCAGCAGCCTGAACCCTACAGGGGGACAAGAGACCCAGTACTTC

V gene: TRBV2
J gene: TRBJ1-6
clone size: few
D gene: NA
CDR3 protein: CASSGQGNSPLHF
CDR3 DNA: TGTGCCAGCAGTGGGCAGGGTAATTCACCCCTCCACTTT

V gene: TRBV9
J gene: TRBJ1-2
clone size: NA
D gene: TRBD1
CDR3 protein: CASSDGRGPGTGLPANYGYTF
CDR3 DNA: TGTGCCAGCAGCGATGGGAGGGGCCCCGGGACAGGTCTTCCGGCTAACTATGGCTACACCTTC

V gene: TRBV5-4
J gene: TRBJ2-5
clone size: NA
D gene: TRBD2
CDR3 protein: CAFTTGGGTQYF
CDR3 DNA: TGTGCCTTCACAACCGGGGGGGGGACCCAGTACTTC

V gene: TRBV5-1
J gene: TRBJ2-3
clone size: NA
D gene: NA
CDR3 protein: CASSLLGGGLGSDTQYF
CDR3 DNA: TGCGCCAGCAGCTTGTTGGGAGGGGGGCTTGGCTCAGATACGCAGTATTTT

V gene: TRBV5-1
J gene: TRBJ2-4
clone size: NA
D gene: NA
CDR3 protein: CASSLAPGSENIQYF
CDR3 DNA: TGCGCCAGCAGCTTGGCTCCGGGTTCAGAAAACATTCAGTACTTC

V gene: TRBV6-1
J gene: TRBJ2-3
clone size: NA
D gene: NA
CDR3 protein: CASSLDSLTDTQYF
CDR3 DNA: TGTGCCAGCAGCTTGGACAGCCTCACAGATACGCAGTATTTT

V gene: TRBV7-2
J gene: TRBJ2-1
clone size: NA
D gene: NA
CDR3 protein: CAITGGRISYNEQFF
CDR3 DNA: TGTGCCATTACCGGCGGGCGGATCTCCTACAATGAGCAGTTCTTC

V gene: TRBV6-1
J gene: TRBJ1-2
clone size: NA
D gene: TRBD1
CDR3 protein: CASITDRPYGYTF
CDR3 DNA: TGTGCCAGCATCACGGACAGGCCCTATGGCTACACCTTC

V gene: TRBV18
J gene: TRBJ1-5
clone size: NA
D gene: NA
CDR3 protein: CASSPDGQINQPQHF
CDR3 DNA: TGTGCCAGCTCACCCGACGGACAGATCAATCAGCCCCAGCATTTT

V gene: TRBV4-2
J gene: TRBJ2-2
clone size: NA
D gene: TRBD2
CDR3 protein: CASSQPLAGVNTGELFF
CDR3 DNA: TGTGCCAGCAGCCAACCACTAGCGGGGGTGAACACCGGGGAGCTGTTTTTT

V gene: TRBV7-9
J gene: TRBJ1-5
clone size: NA
D gene: NA
CDR3 protein: CASSLALTGYRSPQHF
CDR3 DNA: TGTGCCAGCAGCTTAGCGCTTACAGGGTATAGATCGCCCCAGCATTTT

V gene: TRBV30
J gene: TRBJ1-5
clone size: NA
D gene: NA
CDR3 protein: CAWRGKSWGSSNQPQHF
CDR3 DNA: TGTGCCTGGAGGGGAAAATCGTGGGGCTCGAGCAATCAGCCCCAGCATTTT

V gene: TRBV9
J gene: TRBJ1-3
clone size: NA
D gene: NA
CDR3 protein: CASSVGSLGASSGNTIYF
CDR3 DNA: TGTGCCAGCAGCGTAGGAAGTTTGGGGGCGAGCTCTGGAAACACCATATATTTT

V gene: TRBV9
J gene: TRBJ2-3
clone size: NA
D gene: TRBD2
CDR3 protein: CASTSGGGTDTQYF
CDR3 DNA: TGTGCCAGCACGAGCGGGGGGGGCACAGATACGCAGTATTTT

V gene: TRBV29-1
J gene: TRBJ2-3
clone size: few
D gene: TRBD2
CDR3 protein: CSVELTSGRAFTQYF
CDR3 DNA: TGCAGCGTTGAACTTACTAGCGGGAGGGCCTTTACGCAGTATTTT

V gene: TRBV23-1
J gene: TRBJ2-1
clone size: NA
D gene: NA
CDR3 protein: CASNQLGRSYNEQFF
CDR3 DNA: TGCGCCAGCAACCAACTGGGCCGCTCCTACAATGAGCAGTTCTTC

V gene: TRBV28
J gene: TRBJ1-6
clone size: NA
D gene: NA
CDR3 protein: CASSLGGKDSPLHF
CDR3 DNA: TGTGCCAGCAGTCTTGGGGGGAAGGACTCACCCCTCCACTTT

V gene: TRBV11-2
J gene: TRBJ1-4
clone size: few
D gene: TRBD1
CDR3 protein: CASSSDRGRWDEKLFF
CDR3 DNA: TGTGCCAGCAGTTCCGATAGGGGGCGTTGGGACGAAAAACTGTTTTTT

V gene: TRBV19
J gene: TRBJ2-7
clone size: NA
D gene: TRBD2
CDR3 protein: CASSTGLAGNYEQYF
CDR3 DNA: TGTGCCAGTAGTACCGGACTAGCGGGAAACTACGAGCAGTACTTC

V gene: TRBV5-6
J gene: TRBJ1-4
clone size: NA
D gene: NA
CDR3 protein: CASSLSWSATNEKLFF
CDR3 DNA: TGTGCCAGCAGCTTGAGCTGGAGTGCAACTAATGAAAAACTGTTTTTT

V gene: TRBV15
J gene: TRBJ2-5
clone size: NA
D gene: TRBD2
CDR3 protein: CATSSRWGGETQYF
CDR3 DNA: TGTGCCACCAGCAGTCGGTGGGGGGGGGAGACCCAGTACTTC

V gene: TRBV29-1
J gene: TRBJ1-3
clone size: NA
D gene: NA
CDR3 protein: CSVVSRLGGNTIYF
CDR3 DNA: TGCAGCGTTGTATCCAGGCTTGGCGGAAACACCATATATTTT

V gene: TRBV19
J gene: TRBJ1-2
clone size: few
D gene: NA
CDR3 protein: CASSRDSYYGYTF
CDR3 DNA: TGTGCCAGTAGTAGGGACTCCTACTATGGCTACACCTTC

V gene: TRBV19
J gene: TRBJ1-4
clone size: NA
D gene: TRBD1
CDR3 protein: CASSPRDREKLFF
CDR3 DNA: TGTGCCAGTAGTCCCCGGGACAGGGAAAAACTGTTTTTT

V gene: TRBV14
J gene: TRBJ1-2
clone size: NA
D gene: NA
CDR3 protein: CASSQGQLYGYTF
CDR3 DNA: TGTGCCAGCAGCCAAGGACAGCTCTATGGCTACACCTTC

V gene: TRBV5-4
J gene: TRBJ2-6
clone size: NA
D gene: NA
CDR3 protein: CASSLLQSRANVLTF
CDR3 DNA: TGTGCCAGCAGCTTGTTGCAGTCCAGGGCCAACGTCCTGACTTTC

V gene: TRBV5-4
J gene: TRBJ2-2
clone size: NA
D gene: TRBD1
CDR3 protein: CASTRDRGFGELFF
CDR3 DNA: TGTGCCAGCACTCGGGACAGGGGGTTCGGGGAGCTGTTTTTT

V gene: TRBV7-2
J gene: TRBJ1-6
clone size: NA
D gene: NA
CDR3 protein: CASSSKVQDSPLHF
CDR3 DNA: TGTGCCAGCAGCTCGAAGGTGCAGGATTCACCCCTCCACTTT

V gene: TRBV7-9
J gene: TRBJ2-7
clone size: NA
D gene: TRBD1
CDR3 protein: CASSPDRGSYYEQYF
CDR3 DNA: TGTGCCAGCAGCCCCGACAGGGGATCTTACTACGAGCAGTACTTC

V gene: TRBV27
J gene: TRBJ1-1
clone size: NA
D gene: NA
CDR3 protein: CASSLSPQGKAFF
CDR3 DNA: TGTGCCAGCAGTTTATCCCCGCAGGGGAAAGCTTTCTTT

V gene: TRBV2
J gene: TRBJ1-2
clone size: NA
D gene: NA
CDR3 protein: CASSDATGSGYTF
CDR3 DNA: TGTGCCAGCAGTGATGCGACGGGTAGTGGCTACACCTTC

V gene: TRBV10-3
J gene: TRBJ2-7
clone size: NA
D gene: NA
CDR3 protein: CAISDFRGFYEQYF
CDR3 DNA: TGTGCCATCAGTGATTTCCGGGGATTTTACGAGCAGTACTTC

V gene: TRBV9
J gene: TRBJ2-7
clone size: NA
D gene: NA
CDR3 protein: CASSPGVSSDRYEQYF
CDR3 DNA: TGTGCCAGCAGCCCGGGGGTGTCCTCGGACCGCTACGAGCAGTACTTC

V gene: TRBV7-2
J gene: TRBJ1-3
clone size: NA
D gene: NA
CDR3 protein: CASSLGPGAGNTIYF
CDR3 DNA: TGTGCCAGCAGCCTAGGTCCAGGGGCCGGAAACACCATATATTTT

V gene: TRBV19
J gene: TRBJ1-6
clone size: NA
D gene: NA
CDR3 protein: CASSARAGNGVGSPLHF
CDR3 DNA: TGTGCCAGTAGCGCTAGGGCCGGGAACGGGGTAGGTTCACCCCTCCACTTT